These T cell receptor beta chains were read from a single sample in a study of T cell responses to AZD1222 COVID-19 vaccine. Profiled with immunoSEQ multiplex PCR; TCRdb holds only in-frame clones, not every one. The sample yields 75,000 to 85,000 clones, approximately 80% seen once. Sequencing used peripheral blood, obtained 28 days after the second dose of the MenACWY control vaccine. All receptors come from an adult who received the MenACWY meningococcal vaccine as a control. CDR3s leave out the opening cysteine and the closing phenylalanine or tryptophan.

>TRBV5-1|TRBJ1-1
ASSSFRVGTTEAF
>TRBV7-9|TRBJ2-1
ASSSLTGTSGRANEQF
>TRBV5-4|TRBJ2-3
ASARGGGFTDTQY
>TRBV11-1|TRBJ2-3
ASSRGLSTDTQY
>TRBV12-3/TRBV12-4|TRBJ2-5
ASSLEVRETQY
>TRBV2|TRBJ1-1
APPDNQGMNTEAF
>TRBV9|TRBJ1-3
ASSVGRDSPSGNTIY
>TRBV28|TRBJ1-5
ASSAPGQGAYQPQH
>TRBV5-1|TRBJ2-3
ASSSEGDPSTDTQY
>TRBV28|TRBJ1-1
ASTQQGAYTEAF
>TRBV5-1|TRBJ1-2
ASSSGGHGYT
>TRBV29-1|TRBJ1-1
SLGQGNTEAF
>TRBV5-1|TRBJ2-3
ASSLDGGPLTDTQY
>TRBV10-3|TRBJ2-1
AISESGTGANNEQF
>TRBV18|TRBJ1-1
ASSEGGRTEAF
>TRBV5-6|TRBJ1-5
ASSLAIGQPQH
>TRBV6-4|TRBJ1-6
ASSESLWAPLH
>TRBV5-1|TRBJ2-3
ASSVAGGTDTQY
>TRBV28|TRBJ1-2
ASTPGGGRYGYT
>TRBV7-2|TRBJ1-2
ASSFLTNYGYT
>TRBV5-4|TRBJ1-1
ASSLALSTAEAF
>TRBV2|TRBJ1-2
ASISTVYGYT
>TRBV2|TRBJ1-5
ASKRDRGFQPQH
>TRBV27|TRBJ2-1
ASSHGSGLNEQF
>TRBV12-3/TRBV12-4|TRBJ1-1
ASTTENTEAF
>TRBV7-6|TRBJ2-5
ASSPGSGSRTQY
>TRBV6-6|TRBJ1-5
ASNQPGISNQPQH
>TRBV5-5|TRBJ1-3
ASSLNPGNTIY
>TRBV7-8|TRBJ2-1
ASSHTRIGFSYNEQF
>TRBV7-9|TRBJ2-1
ASSSGQGGF
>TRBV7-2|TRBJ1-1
ASSLTEDTEAF
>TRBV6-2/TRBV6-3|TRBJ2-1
ASSNGLASDEQF
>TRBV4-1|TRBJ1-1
ASSQVGQGATNTEAF
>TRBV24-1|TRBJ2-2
ATRGTGNTGELF
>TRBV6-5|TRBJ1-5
ASSRDRGANQPQH
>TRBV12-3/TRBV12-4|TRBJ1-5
ASSLKGKQPQH
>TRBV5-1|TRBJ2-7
ASSFFTTGASYEQY
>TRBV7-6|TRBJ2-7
ASSPLLGQGFYEQY
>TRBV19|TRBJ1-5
ASSRGGGQPQH
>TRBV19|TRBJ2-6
ASQGGVTGANVLT
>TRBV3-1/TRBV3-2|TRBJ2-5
ASSQARTETQY
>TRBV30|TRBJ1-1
AWDRVRSGAF
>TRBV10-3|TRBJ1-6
AIQRRLNSPLH
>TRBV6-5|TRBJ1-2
ASSPDGIYGYT
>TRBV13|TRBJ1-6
ASSLGGVDSPLH
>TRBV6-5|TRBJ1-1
ASSAGVNTEAF
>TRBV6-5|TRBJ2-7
ASSSPTAGRYEQY
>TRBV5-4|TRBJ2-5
ASSPRLAGEETQY
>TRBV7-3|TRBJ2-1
ASSLTGANEQF
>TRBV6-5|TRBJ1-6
ASSLHGVSNSPLH
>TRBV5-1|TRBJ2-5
ASKLAGMETQY
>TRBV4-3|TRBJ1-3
ASSQSLGGSGNTIY
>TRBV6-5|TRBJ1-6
ASRSRDSNSPLH
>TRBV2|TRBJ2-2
ASSETSGMAGELF
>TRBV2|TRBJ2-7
ASSGTGDEQY
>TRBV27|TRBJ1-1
ASSFGQGQPRTEAF
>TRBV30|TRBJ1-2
AWMHGYGYT
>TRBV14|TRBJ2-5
ASSQESGGAGVTQY
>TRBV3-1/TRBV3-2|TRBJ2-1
ASSRTRLADDYNEQF